The 18 T cell receptor beta chains below were found in one sample sequenced in a study of blood T cells in healthy people across ages. A J-beta primer mix and a sample-barcoded 5' primer were used in a second PCR of about 7 to 12 cycles. TCRdb independently ran MiXCR on the 5' RACE reads; one entry per CDR3 protein. This sample has 1.5 million to 2 million distinct CDR3 sequences, with 28% found just once. Sequencing used blood. The receptors were gathered from a woman aged 30 to 39 in good health.

Concerning this clonotype: This may come from a read error, since a much larger clone is one base off. J is TRBJ2-1 and V is TRBV12-3 or TRBV12-4; maybe TRBD1 (7 bases). This CDR3 spans 17 amino acids. CDR3: CARSLLEGATSYNEQFF. The DNA of the CDR3 is TGTGCCCGCAGTTTATTGGAGGGGGCTACGTCCTACAATGAGCAGTTCTTC.

The rearrangement links TRBV10-1 to TRBJ2-5; D might be TRBD2 (6 bases). Trimming cost V 2 bases and J 4 bases, with 17 bases left between them. Germline assignment: CDR1 WNHNN and CDR2 SYGVQD (reference sequence). The CDR3 length is 16 residues. The CDR3 DNA follows: TGCGCCAGCAGTGAGGGCGGGACCAACAAGGGAGAGACCCAGTACTTC. This codes for CASSEGGTNKGETQYF.

This clonotype showed up many times. This chain links TRBV9 with TRBJ2-5; D gene unclear. V lost 0 bases to trimming and J lost 3 bases, with 15 bases between them. CDR1 SGDLS and CDR2 YYNGEE come from the germline V gene. This CDR3 has 16 residues. This CDR3 is CASSVGGLAPKETQYF. In DNA form, the CDR3 reads TGTGCCAGCAGCGTAGGAGGTTTAGCTCCCAAAGAGACCCAGTACTTC.

This sequence joins TRBV7-2 and TRBJ1-2, with 11 bases aligning to TRBD1. With V trimmed by 4 bases and J by 0 bases, 7 bases remained unmatched. CDR1 and CDR2 from the germline V gene are SGHTA and FQGNSA. The CDR3 sequence is 17 residues long. The CDR3 DNA follows: TGTACCAGCAGCTCCGGGACAGGGGGTCTAGCTAACTATGGCTACACCTTC. Amino acids: CTSSSGTGGLANYGYTF. The full variable domain, completed using reference TRBV7-2 and TRBJ1-2, is GAGVSQSPSNKVTEKGKDVELRCDPISGHTALYWYRQSLGQGLEFLIYFQGNSAPDKSGLPSDRFSAERTGGSVSTLTIQRTQQEDSAVYLCTSSSGTGGLANYGYTFGSGTRLTVV.

The CDR3, as DNA: TGTGCCAGCAGGGGAGAGGAGGCAGAGACCCAGTACTTC. Its translation: CASRGEEAETQYF. The chain joins TRBV2 to TRBJ2-5; a weak D match, TRBD2 (5 bases). Germline values: CDR1 SNHLY, CDR2 FYNNEI. This CDR3 is 13 amino acids long. V lost 6 bases and J lost 4, with 12 bases in between.

Here the CDR3 DNA reads TGTGCCAGCTCACCAGTTCCGCAGGCAACTAATGAAAAACTGTTTTTT. This gives the protein CASSPVPQATNEKLFF. This chain uses TRBV18 with TRBJ1-4; D ambiguous. Trimming cost V 2 bases and J 0 bases, with 10 bases left between them. The CDR3 runs 16 residues. Germline V CDR1 and CDR2: KGHSH, LQKENI.

This clonotype was seen many times. This rearrangement joins TRBV20-1 to TRBJ2-7; the D gene is possibly TRBD1 (5 bases). Germline V CDR1 and CDR2: DFQATT, SNEGSKA (reference sequence). The CDR3 runs 12 residues. Trimming removed 5 bases at V and 2 bases at J, with 10 bases between. The CDR3 DNA sequence: TGCAGTGCTCGAAAGGACACCTACGAGCAGTACTTC. This codes for CSARKDTYEQYF.

V and J are TRBV7-9 and TRBJ1-2, with unresolved D. Germline V gene data show CDR1 as SEHNR and CDR2 as FQNEAQ (reference sequence). The CDR3 length is 14 residues. V lost 6 bases and J lost 4, with 15 bases in between. The CDR3 coding sequence is TGTGCCAGCAGTTCGGACCTTTTAGGCTATGGCTACACCTTC. Its translation is CASSSDLLGYGYTF.

The V and J genes are TRBV7-2 and TRBJ1-2; D is perhaps TRBD1 (6 bases). Germline loops: CDR1 SGHTA, CDR2 FQGNSA. This CDR3 comprises 14 residues. V dropped 4 bases and J dropped 2 bases, with 11 bases sitting between them. CDR3 residues: CASSSVGQNYGYTF. Here the CDR3 DNA reads TGTGCCAGCAGCTCGGTAGGACAGAACTATGGCTACACCTTC.

This clonotype was seen repeatedly, ten times or more. The V gene is TRBV4-2, the J gene TRBJ2-3; D unresolved. V shed 0 bases and J shed 0 bases, with 4 bases lying between them. The CDR3 runs 14 residues. The V gene's germline CDR1 is LGHNA and CDR2 YNFKEQ. CDR3 region: CASSQDLSTDTQYF. DNA of the CDR3: TGTGCCAGCAGCCAAGATTTAAGCACAGATACGCAGTATTTT.

The chain has TRBV18 and TRBJ2-3; perhaps TRBD2 as D (7 bases). The germline CDR1 and CDR2 sequences are KGHSH and LQKENI. V lost 10 bases, J lost 2 bases, and 16 bases lay in between. The CDR3 totals 14 residues. The CDR3 spells CAISRGAHTDTQYF. In DNA, the CDR3 is TGTGCCATCAGTCGGGGGGCCCACACAGATACGCAGTATTTT.

The sample holds a few counts of this clonotype. The chain recombines TRBV25-1 with TRBJ1-6; TRBD1 might be the D (5 bases). Trimming left V 0 bases short and J 6 bases short, with 15 bases between. The CDR3 covers 17 residues. From germline, CDR1 is MGHDK and CDR2 SYGVNS. The chain's CDR3 is CASSEYQGHRINSPLHF. CDR3 nucleotides: TGTGCCAGCAGTGAATATCAAGGGCACAGGATTAATTCACCCCTCCACTTT.

The CDR3 nucleotides are TGTGCCAGCAGCTTAGGACTAGCGGGAAGGAGGGAGACCCAGTTCTTC. Translation gives CASSLGLAGRRETQFF. This chain connects TRBV7-9 to TRBJ2-1; TRBD2 aligns across 11 bases. The ends lost 1 base at V and 13 bases at J; junction bases unmatched: 12. Germline V gene sequence: CDR1 SEHNR, CDR2 FQNEAQ (reference sequence). The CDR3 spans 16 residues. Complete variable domain (other parts from reference TRBV7-9 and TRBJ2-1): DTGVSQNPRHKITKRGQNVTFRCDPISEHNRLYWYRQTLGQGPEFLTYFQNEAQLEKSRLLSDRFSAERPKGSFSTLEIQRTEQGDSAMYLCASSLGLAGRRETQFFGPGTRLTVL.

The chain joins TRBV29-1 to TRBJ2-3; a possible D gene is TRBD1 (5 bases). The CDR3 loop spans 11 amino acids. The ends were cut back, 8 bases at V and 1 base at J, with 7 bases in the middle. Germline values: CDR1 SQVTM, CDR2 ANQGSEA. The CDR3 reads CSKTGTDTQYF. As DNA, the CDR3 is TGCAGCAAGACAGGCACAGATACGCAGTATTTT.

The V call is TRBV28, the J call TRBJ1-3; weak D call: TRBD1 (5 bases). V dropped 3 bases and J dropped 3 bases, with 9 bases sitting between them. The CDR3 extends over 14 amino acids. The germline CDR1 and CDR2 sequences are MDHEN and SYDVKM. CDR3 amino acids: CASSFQGSGNTIYF. The CDR3 bases are TGTGCCAGCAGTTTCCAGGGTAGTGGAAACACCATATATTTT.

The chain combines TRBV6-5 with TRBJ2-2; TRBD2 agrees at 11 bases. The CDR3 has 15 residues. Germline V gene lookup returns CDR1 MNHEY and CDR2 SVGAGI. J was trimmed by 6 bases and V by 6 bases; bases with no gene match: 6. Here the CDR3 reads CASRLAGGKAGELFF. DNA for the CDR3: TGTGCCAGCAGATTAGCGGGGGGGAAGGCCGGGGAGCTGTTTTTT.

This clonotype showed up just a few times. The gene calls are TRBV10-3 and TRBJ2-1; D is perhaps TRBD2 (6 bases). CDR1 is ENHRY, CDR2 SYGVKD, per germline. Trimming took 4 bases from V and 0 from J, leaving 13 bases between them. This CDR3 spans 16 amino acids. In nucleotides, the CDR3 is TGTGCCATCAGTGGGGCTAGCGAAAGCTCCTACAATGAGCAGTTCTTC. Protein product: CAISGASESSYNEQFF.

CDR3 region: CASSLRGQGAWEQYF. The CDR3 region has the DNA TGTGCCAGCAGCCTGCGGGGCCAGGGGGCGTGGGAGCAGTACTTC. The chain links TRBV3-1 to TRBJ2-7; TRBD1 aligns across 8 bases. Looked up from germline, CDR1 is LGHDT and CDR2 is YNNKEL (reference sequence). Trimming removed 4 bases from V and 7 bases from J; junction bases left unmatched: 12. This CDR3 is 15 amino acids long.